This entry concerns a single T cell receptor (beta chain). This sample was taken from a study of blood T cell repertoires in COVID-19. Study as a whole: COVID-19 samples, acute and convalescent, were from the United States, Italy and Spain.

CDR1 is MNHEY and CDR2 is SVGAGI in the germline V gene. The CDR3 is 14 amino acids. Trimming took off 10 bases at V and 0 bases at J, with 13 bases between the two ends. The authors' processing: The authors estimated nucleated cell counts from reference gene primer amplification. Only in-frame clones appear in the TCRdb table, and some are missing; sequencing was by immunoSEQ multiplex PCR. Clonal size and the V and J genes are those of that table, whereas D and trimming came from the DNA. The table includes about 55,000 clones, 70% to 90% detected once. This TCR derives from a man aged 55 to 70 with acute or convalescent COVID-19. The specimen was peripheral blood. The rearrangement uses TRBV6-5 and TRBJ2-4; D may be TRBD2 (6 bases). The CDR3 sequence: CAIGAGLAKNIQYF. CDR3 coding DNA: TGTGCCATCGGGGCGGGGCTAGCCAAAAACATTCAGTACTTC.